This T cell receptor (beta chain) is drawn from a study of blood T cells in healthy people across ages. CDR1 and CDR2 from the germline V gene are MNHEY and SMNVEV (reference sequence). There are 16 residues in the CDR3. Trimming cost V 6 bases and J 2 bases; bases outside gene matches: 7. Using a J-beta primer mix together with a sample-barcoded 5' primer, a second PCR was run for roughly 6 to 11 cycles. TCRdb independently ran MiXCR on the 5' RACE reads; one entry per CDR3 protein. The repertoire includes roughly 1.5 million distinct CDR3 sequences, about 45% of them detected once, and more than 4% sits in the top ten. Overall study findings and caveats: PBMCs were not sorted, which prevented a conclusive comparison of naive versus antigen-experienced cells.

A remark on this clonotype: Antigen: not known.

This clonotype originated in a young woman in good health. The genes are TRBV27 and TRBJ1-6, with TRBD1 identical over 7 bases. Sequencing used blood. The CDR3: CASRATGMAYNSPLHF. The CDR3 DNA is TGTGCCAGCAGAGCGACAGGGATGGCCTATAATTCACCCCTCCACTTT.